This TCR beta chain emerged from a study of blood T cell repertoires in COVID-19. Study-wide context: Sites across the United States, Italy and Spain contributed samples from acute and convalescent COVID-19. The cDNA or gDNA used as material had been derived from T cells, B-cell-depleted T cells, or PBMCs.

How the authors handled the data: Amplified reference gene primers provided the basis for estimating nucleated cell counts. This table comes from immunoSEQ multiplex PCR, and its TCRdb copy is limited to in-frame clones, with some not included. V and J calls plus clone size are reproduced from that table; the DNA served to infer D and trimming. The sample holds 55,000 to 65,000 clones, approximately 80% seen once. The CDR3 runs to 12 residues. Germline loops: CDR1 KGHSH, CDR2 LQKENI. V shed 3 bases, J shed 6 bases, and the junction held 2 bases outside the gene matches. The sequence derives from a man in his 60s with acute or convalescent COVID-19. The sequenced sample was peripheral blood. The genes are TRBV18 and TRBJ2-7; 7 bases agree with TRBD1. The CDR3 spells CASSPNRGEQYF. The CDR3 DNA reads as TGTGCCAGCTCACCGAACAGGGGCGAGCAGTACTTC.